This T cell receptor beta chain was found in a study of cytomegalovirus exposure and HLA in healthy donors. Trimming pared 5 bases from V and 7 bases from J, leaving 8 bases between. In germline, CDR1 is SNHLY, CDR2 FYNNEI. This CDR3 comprises 12 residues. This clone was detected only a few times. It was with 60 Vbeta and 13 Jbeta primers that the PCR ran. Generated by immunoSEQ multiplex PCR, the TCRdb table keeps only in-frame clones and is missing some. The data contain around 150,000 clones, approximately 77% of them seen just once; the ten biggest clones take up 1.3% to 1.5%. The material sequenced was PBMCs. This clonotype was sampled from a woman aged 40-49 years in good health and CMV-seronegative. The chain is built from TRBV2 and TRBJ2-2, with D uncertain. The CDR3 is CASSSRRGELFF. The CDR3 DNA is TGTGCCAGCAGTTCCAGGCGCGGGGAGCTGTTTTTT.